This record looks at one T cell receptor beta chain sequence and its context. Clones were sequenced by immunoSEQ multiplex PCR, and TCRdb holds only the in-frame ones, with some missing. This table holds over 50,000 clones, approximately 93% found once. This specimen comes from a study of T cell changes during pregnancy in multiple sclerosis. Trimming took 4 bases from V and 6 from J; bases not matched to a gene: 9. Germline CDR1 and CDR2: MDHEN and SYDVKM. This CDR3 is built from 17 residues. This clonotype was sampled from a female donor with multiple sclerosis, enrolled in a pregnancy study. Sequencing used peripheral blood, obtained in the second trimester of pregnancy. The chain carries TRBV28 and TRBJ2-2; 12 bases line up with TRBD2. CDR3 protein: CASSSPGLAGGPGELFF. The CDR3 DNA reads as TGTGCCAGCAGTTCCCCGGGGCTAGCGGGAGGGCCCGGGGAGCTGTTTTTT.